The rows below give T cell receptor beta chains drawn from one sample of a study of T cell responses to AZD1222 COVID-19 vaccine. Assay used: immunoSEQ multiplex PCR; TCRdb lists only in-frame clones, some missing. The repertoire consists of 99,000 or so clones, with around nine tenths occurring once and the leading ten covering around 8.7%. Sequencing was performed on peripheral blood, taken on day 0 of AZD1222 vaccination. These TCRs come from an adult in good health. Each CDR3 is given with its conserved first and last residue. Fields, in order: clone size, J gene, V gene, D gene, CDR3 protein, CDR3 DNA. D genes are given only for firm matches. The size entry is marked missing in some rows and otherwise reads once, few, many or a size class.

>.|TRBJ1-4|TRBV4-3|.
CASSQGRAWSNEKLFF
TGCGCCAGCAGCCAAGGACGGGCTTGGAGCAATGAAAAACTGTTTTTT
>.|TRBJ2-5|TRBV24-1|.
CATNGERTGVRVETQYF
TGTGCCACCAACGGGGAAAGGACGGGGGTTAGAGTGGAGACCCAGTACTTC
>.|TRBJ1-2|TRBV28|.
CASSFSQGPNYGYTF
TGTGCCAGCAGTTTCTCACAGGGTCCTAACTATGGCTACACCTTC
>.|TRBJ1-5|TRBV28|.
CASSRGGGLEPQHF
TGTGCCAGCAGCAGAGGGGGAGGGCTGGAGCCCCAGCATTTT
>.|TRBJ1-2|TRBV5-4|.
CASSLTGNTYGYTF
TGTGCCAGCAGCTTAACGGGAAATACTTATGGCTACACCTTC
>once|TRBJ2-7|TRBV19|.
CASRMSGLYEQYF
TGTGCCAGTAGGATGAGTGGTCTCTACGAGCAGTACTTC
>.|TRBJ1-3|TRBV19|.
CASSGTRVLSGNTIYF
TGTGCCAGTAGTGGAACCAGGGTCCTCTCTGGAAACACCATATATTTT
>.|TRBJ2-3|TRBV4-3|.
CASSEELEGARSTDTQYF
TGCGCCAGCAGCGAAGAGTTGGAAGGGGCGCGGAGCACAGATACGCAGTATTTT
>.|TRBJ2-5|TRBV2|.
CASARNRETQYF
TGTGCCAGCGCCCGGAATAGGGAGACCCAGTACTTC
>.|TRBJ1-1|TRBV3-1/TRBV3-2|.
CASSQEGGHTEAFF
TGTGCCAGCAGCCAAGAGGGCGGGCACACTGAAGCTTTCTTT
>.|TRBJ2-7|TRBV21-1|.
CASSKFTYGNRDSEQYF
TGTGCCAGCAGCAAATTTACCTACGGGAACAGGGATTCCGAGCAGTACTTC
>.|TRBJ2-7|TRBV5-1|TRBD1
CASTIGWIRQGAAYEQYF
TGCGCCAGCACGATCGGCTGGATTCGACAGGGGGCAGCCTACGAGCAGTACTTC
>.|TRBJ2-1|TRBV5-1|TRBD2
CASSSGYDYNEQFF
TGCGCCAGCAGTAGCGGGTATGATTACAATGAGCAGTTCTTC
>few|TRBJ1-2|TRBV3-1/TRBV3-2|TRBD1
CASSVDRGGYTF
TGTGCCAGCAGCGTGGACAGGGGAGGCTACACCTTC
>once|TRBJ1-6|TRBV7-2|.
CASSFGDRRGNSPLHF
TGTGCCAGCAGCTTCGGGGATAGGAGGGGCAATTCACCCCTCCACTTT
>.|TRBJ1-1|TRBV7-9|.
CASSRRAPNTEAFF
TGTGCCAGCAGTCGCCGGGCCCCGAACACTGAAGCTTTCTTT
>.|TRBJ2-7|TRBV24-1|.
CATGGSSYEQYF
TGTGCCACGGGGGGAAGCTCCTACGAGCAGTACTTC
>.|TRBJ1-6|TRBV2|.
CASTSQGVSPLHF
TGTGCCAGCACCTCCCAAGGGGTTTCACCCCTCCACTTT
>.|TRBJ2-7|TRBV7-2|TRBD1
CASSPHQQGVSYEQYF
TGTGCCAGCAGCCCCCACCAACAGGGGGTAAGCTACGAGCAGTACTTC
>.|TRBJ1-1|TRBV4-2|.
CASSQDLVHAFF
TGTGCCAGCAGCCAAGATTTAGTACACGCTTTCTTT
>.|TRBJ2-3|TRBV6-1|.
CASSERRGAGDTQYF
TGTGCCAGCAGTGAAAGACGGGGGGCTGGAGATACGCAGTATTTT
>.|TRBJ1-6|TRBV28|TRBD1
CASSWDDRDGSPLHF
TGTGCCAGCAGTTGGGACGACAGGGATGGGTCACCCCTCCACTTT
>.|TRBJ2-1|TRBV19|TRBD2
CASSRPRTSGRGNEQFF
TGTGCCAGTAGTCGGCCCAGGACTAGCGGGAGGGGGAATGAGCAGTTCTTC
>.|TRBJ2-3|TRBV27|.
CASRLGGTDTQYF
TGTGCCAGCAGACTAGGGGGCACAGATACGCAGTATTTT
>.|TRBJ1-2|TRBV9|TRBD1
CASSVGGGGKRGYTF
TGTGCCAGCAGCGTAGGAGGAGGGGGCAAGAGAGGCTACACCTTC
>many|TRBJ1-5|TRBV28|.
CASSPAAYNQPQHF
TGTGCCAGCAGCCCTGCAGCCTACAATCAGCCCCAGCATTTT
>.|TRBJ1-4|TRBV18|.
CASSSKPGSNEKLFF
TGTGCCAGCTCCTCAAAGCCGGGTTCCAATGAAAAACTGTTTTTT
>.|TRBJ2-1|TRBV27|TRBD2
CASSFGGSSYNEQFF
TGTGCCAGCAGTTTCGGCGGGAGCTCCTACAATGAGCAGTTCTTC
>.|TRBJ2-2|TRBV2|.
CASSFHRDRQTGELFF
TGTGCCAGCAGTTTCCACCGGGACCGACAGACCGGGGAGCTGTTTTTT
>.|TRBJ1-1|TRBV5-6|.
CASSLTGRGNTEAFF
TGTGCCAGCAGCTTGACTGGCAGGGGGAACACTGAAGCTTTCTTT
>.|TRBJ2-1|TRBV15|.
CATASYNEQFF
TGTGCCACAGCCTCCTACAATGAGCAGTTCTTC
>.|TRBJ2-7|TRBV7-8|.
CASRRGDSSYEQYF
TGTGCCAGCAGACGGGGCGATTCCTCCTACGAGCAGTACTTC
>.|TRBJ1-4|TRBV5-4|.
CASSVGGPLGEKLFF
TGTGCCAGCAGCGTTGGAGGGCCCTTGGGGGAAAAACTGTTTTTT
>.|TRBJ2-3|TRBV12-3/TRBV12-4|.
CASKRIPADTQYF
TGTGCCAGCAAAAGGATACCGGCAGATACGCAGTATTTT
>once|TRBJ1-1|TRBV5-5|.
CASSLARGEYTEAFF
TGTGCCAGCAGCTTGGCCCGGGGAGAGTACACTGAAGCTTTCTTT
>.|TRBJ1-2|TRBV10-2|.
CASKLGSGYGYTF
TGCGCCAGCAAGTTGGGAAGTGGCTATGGCTACACCTTC
>.|TRBJ2-5|TRBV18|.
CASSVRTAQETQYF
TGTGCCAGCTCAGTGCGGACAGCACAAGAGACCCAGTACTTC
>.|TRBJ1-1|TRBV7-9|TRBD1
CASSFGTGGFAEAFF
TGTGCCAGCAGCTTCGGGACAGGGGGGTTTGCTGAAGCTTTCTTT
>.|TRBJ1-4|TRBV7-2|.
CASSARSEGEKLFF
TGTGCCAGCAGCGCCCGATCGGAAGGTGAAAAACTGTTTTTT
>.|TRBJ2-3|TRBV6-5|.
CASSQGDTQYF
TGTGCCAGCAGTCAGGGGGATACGCAGTATTTT
>.|TRBJ2-3|TRBV23-1|.
CASSPRVRGTDTQYF
TGCGCCAGCAGTCCCAGGGTGAGAGGCACAGATACGCAGTATTTT
>.|TRBJ1-4|TRBV20-1|.
CSARFGEKLFF
TGCAGTGCTAGGTTCGGCGAAAAACTGTTTTTT
>.|TRBJ2-7|TRBV2|TRBD1
CASSLFDRGLTEQYF
TGTGCCAGCAGTCTTTTTGACAGGGGTTTGACTGAGCAGTACTTC
>.|TRBJ1-2|TRBV15|.
CATRRGSGSYGYTF
TGTGCCACCAGAAGGGGTTCGGGCAGCTATGGCTACACCTTC
>.|TRBJ1-1|TRBV5-4|.
CASSWGVLPKTEAFF
TGTGCCAGCAGCTGGGGAGTTCTACCTAAAACTGAAGCTTTCTTT
>.|TRBJ2-2|TRBV30|.
CAWMISGELFF
TGTGCCTGGATGATATCCGGGGAGCTGTTTTTT
>.|TRBJ2-5|TRBV27|TRBD1
CASSFRQGRGETQYF
TGTGCCAGCAGTTTCCGACAGGGGCGAGGGGAGACCCAGTACTTC
>.|TRBJ2-7|TRBV28|TRBD2
CASGDAGTRTTEQYF
TGTGCCAGCGGGGATGCCGGGACTAGGACTACCGAGCAGTACTTC